A selection of T cell receptor beta chains follows, all from one sample in a study of CXCR3-negative and CXCR3-positive naive CD8 T cells. TCRdb re-called the 5' RACE reads and gives one entry per CDR3 protein, without DNA. In all, the sample yields about 57,000 distinct CDR3 sequences. Input material: memory CD8+ T cells from blood. These TCRs come from a human donor in good health. Some clones in this sample may be carry-over from other donors' samples. Both conserved end residues are part of each CDR3. Fields, in order: J gene, V gene, CDR3 length, CDR3 protein.

TRBJ2-7 TRBV18 17 CASSPPLQGRSIYEQYF
TRBJ2-3 TRBV7-3 15 CASSPFSGARATQYF
TRBJ1-5 TRBV28 14 CASSLSVINQPQHF
TRBJ2-7 TRBV4-2 16 CASSQDGTSGGYEQYF
TRBJ2-4 TRBV14 16 CASSPTQGLAKNIQYF
TRBJ2-4 TRBV21-1 16 CASNPGQGIAKNIQYF
TRBJ1-1 TRBV15 14 CATSRARGDTEAFF
TRBJ1-2 TRBV4-3 18 CASSQRATGAKPRDGYTF
TRBJ2-7 TRBV29-1 12 CSFAGLYYEQYF
TRBJ2-1 TRBV29-1 13 CSERGLAGYEQFF
TRBJ1-2 TRBV7-9 13 CASSETGPYGYTF
TRBJ2-5 TRBV4-1 15 CASSPLTGTYETQYF
TRBJ2-3 TRBV6-4 16 CASSDSSAGGVDTQYF
TRBJ2-3 TRBV6-2/TRBV6-3 14 CASSLTGEADTQYF
TRBJ2-1 TRBV12-3/TRBV12-4 13 CASSSGRINEQFF
TRBJ2-3 TRBV7-6 15 CASGLAPGRIDTQYF
TRBJ2-5 TRBV10-3 13 CAISESRQETQYF
TRBJ1-2 TRBV12-3/TRBV12-4 13 CASSLGVNYGYTF
TRBJ1-4 TRBV12-3/TRBV12-4 16 CASTGTGEATNEKLFF
TRBJ1-1 TRBV10-1 18 CASYRDRATEPMNTEAFF
TRBJ1-2 TRBV20-1 13 CSALLEGLYGYTF
TRBJ2-7 TRBV29-1 12 CSVGARGDEQYF